These 20 T cell receptor beta chains came from one sample sequenced in a study of T cell changes during pregnancy in multiple sclerosis. Clones were sequenced by immunoSEQ multiplex PCR, and TCRdb holds only the in-frame ones, with some missing. The sample yields about 70,000 clones, roughly 94% seen once. Specimen: peripheral blood, collected in the third trimester of pregnancy. The receptors here all came from a female donor with multiple sclerosis, enrolled in a pregnancy study.

The chain couples TRBV7-2 to TRBJ2-3; 7 bases fit TRBD2. V trimming: 5 bases; J trimming: 8 bases; junction bases outside the gene matches: 16. CDR1 and CDR2 from the germline V gene are SGHTA and FQGNSA. This CDR3 contains 16 residues. The CDR3 spells CASSLLSGPLPGTQYF. CDR3 coding DNA: TGTGCCAGCAGCCTCCTTAGCGGGCCGCTCCCAGGTACGCAGTATTTT.

This clone came up once. The chain recombines TRBV7-7 with TRBJ2-2; a weak D match, TRBD2 (7 bases). CDR3 length: 19 residues. With 5 bases removed from V and 7 bases from J, the gap between germline ends came to 29 bases. Germline loops: CDR1 SSHAT, CDR2 FNYEAQ (reference sequence). Here the CDR3 reads CASSQGGGSGAVDGGELFF. In DNA form, the CDR3 reads TGTGCCAGCAGCCAAGGGGGGGGCTCCGGGGCCGTGGACGGCGGGGAGCTGTTTTTT.

J is TRBJ1-1 and V is TRBV27; no definite D call. Germline loops: CDR1 MNHEY, CDR2 SMNVEV (reference sequence). The CDR3 length is 11 residues. V lost 7 bases, J lost 8 bases, and 11 bases lay in between. In DNA form, the CDR3 reads TGTGCCAGCAAAGGTTCCGGGGAAGCTTTCTTT. Amino acids: CASKGSGEAFF.

The V call is TRBV9, the J call TRBJ1-1, with 9 bases lining up with TRBD1. From germline, CDR1 is SGDLS and CDR2 YYNGEE. CDR3 length: 16 amino acids. Trimming removed 0 bases from V and 0 bases from J; junction bases left unmatched: 3. The CDR3 region is CASSVGGTGMNTEAFF. CDR3 nucleotides: TGTGCCAGCAGCGTAGGTGGGACAGGGATGAACACTGAAGCTTTCTTT.

This chain connects TRBV30 to TRBJ2-3, with 11 bases that match TRBD2. This CDR3 spans 15 amino acids. V shed 1 base and J 2 bases; nucleotides not matched to a gene: 2. CDR1 is GTSNPN, CDR2 SVGIG, per germline (reference sequence). DNA of the CDR3: TGTGCCTGGAGTGGGACTAGCGGGCTCACAGATACGCAGTATTTT. Translated, it gives CAWSGTSGLTDTQYF.

In nucleotides, the CDR3 is TGTGCCAGCAGTCAAAGATTGACAAGCGAGCAGTACTTC. The encoded protein is CASSQRLTSEQYF. V is TRBV6-1 and J is TRBJ2-7; D is ambiguous. This CDR3 contains 13 residues. Deletions cut 5 bases from V and 6 bases from J, with 14 bases between. Looked up from germline, CDR1 is MNHNS and CDR2 is SASEGT.

The CDR3 reads CASGQDSRSQPQHF. CDR3 coding DNA: TGTGCTAGTGGCCAGGACAGCCGGAGTCAGCCCCAGCATTTT. The rearrangement joins TRBV12-5 to TRBJ1-5; a weak D match, TRBD1 (6 bases). CDR1 and CDR2 (germline): LGHNT, FRNRAP. V dropped 6 bases and J dropped 6 bases, with 15 bases sitting between them. The CDR3 sequence is 14 residues long.

The chain combines TRBV19 with TRBJ2-2, with D perhaps matching TRBD2 (7 bases). V was cut by 7 bases and J by 4 bases, with 16 bases left in between. Germline CDR1 and CDR2: LNHDA and SQIVND (reference sequence). The CDR3 loop spans 15 amino acids. The CDR3 protein is CASTRAGAFTGELFF. In DNA, the CDR3 is TGTGCCAGTACACGGGCGGGGGCCTTCACCGGGGAGCTGTTTTTT.

This clone occurred once. J is TRBJ2-2 and V is TRBV2; TRBD1 aligns across 7 bases. In germline, CDR1 is SNHLY, CDR2 FYNNEI. The junction had 3 bases not matched to a gene; V was cut back by 10 bases and J by 1 base. This CDR3 comprises 13 residues. CDR3 in DNA: TGTGCCACTCGGACAGGGAACACCGGGGAGCTGTTTTTT. It translates to CATRTGNTGELFF.

This rearrangement joins TRBV5-1 to TRBJ2-3, with 11 bases identical to TRBD2. CDR3 length equals 19 residues. V dropped 2 bases and J dropped 4; count of bases not matched to a gene: 15. The germline CDR1 and CDR2 sequences are SGHRS and YFSETQ. The CDR3 region has the DNA TGCGCCAGCAGCTTCGCGCCTAGCGGGGGGCCGAAAGTCTCAGATACGCAGTATTTT. As protein: CASSFAPSGGPKVSDTQYF.

The chain couples TRBV6-1 to TRBJ1-2, with 8 bases identical to TRBD1. This CDR3 comprises 15 residues. The junction had 8 bases not matched to a gene; V was cut back by 6 bases and J by 2 bases. Per germline, CDR1 MNHNS and CDR2 SASEGT. The DNA of the CDR3 is TGTGCCAGCAGAACCGGACAGGGACCGAACTATGGCTACACCTTC. Translating it yields CASRTGQGPNYGYTF.

V usage is TRBV6-1 and J usage is TRBJ1-6, with TRBD1 matching over 7 bases. V was pared by 1 base and J by 5 bases, with 2 bases of the junction left unmatched. CDR1 and CDR2 (germline): MNHNS, SASEGT. The CDR3 runs to 15 residues. The CDR3 nucleotides read TGTGCCAGCAGTGAAGGACAGGGACATAATTCACCCCTCCACTTT. It specifies CASSEGQGHNSPLHF.

V is TRBV5-1 and J is TRBJ1-3; tentative D call: TRBD1 (6 bases). V was pared by 4 bases and J by 2 bases, with 13 bases between. Looked up from germline, CDR1 is SGHRS and CDR2 is YFSETQ. This CDR3 is built from 15 residues. In DNA, the CDR3 is TGCGCCAGCAGCCTGGACAGAACCCCTGGAAACACCATATATTTT. This sequence encodes CASSLDRTPGNTIYF.

The chain couples TRBV6-1 to TRBJ2-7; D may be TRBD2 (6 bases). The CDR3 contains 15 residues. The V gene lost 0 bases and the J gene lost 5 bases, with 14 bases spanning the gap. Germline V gene data show CDR1 as MNHNS and CDR2 as SASEGT. CDR3 residues: CASSEATRGKDEQYF. CDR3 sequence (DNA): TGTGCCAGCAGTGAAGCCACCCGGGGGAAGGACGAGCAGTACTTC.

The chain links TRBV2 to TRBJ2-1, with TRBD2 identical over 11 bases. The germline V gene encodes CDR1 SNHLY and CDR2 FYNNEI. The CDR3 is 16 amino acids. The V segment lost 5 bases and the J segment 10 bases; nucleotides outside the gene matches: 13. CDR3 sequence reads: CASSSLGTSGPLEQFF. The DNA of the CDR3 is TGTGCCAGCAGTTCTTTGGGGACTAGCGGCCCGTTGGAGCAGTTCTTC.

The chain combines TRBV7-6 with TRBJ1-1, with 10 bases fitting TRBD1. Trimming cost V 4 bases and J 4 bases; bases outside gene matches: 15. The CDR3 totals 18 residues. Germline CDR1 SGHVS, CDR2 FNYEAQ. The CDR3: CASSYTSGGTGVVTEAFF. CDR3 bases: TGTGCCAGCAGCTACACCAGCGGTGGGACAGGGGTAGTCACTGAAGCTTTCTTT.

The chain employs TRBV21-1 and TRBJ2-5; no DNA check was done on the table's D call, TRBD2. TRBV21-1 is assigned pseudogene status. This CDR3 region has 14 residues. CDR3 nucleotide sequence: TGTGCCAGCAGTACCGCTAGACTAGCAGACAGAGAGGACTTC. Translation: CASSTARLADREDF.

In DNA form, the CDR3 reads TGTGCCAGCAGCCCCGCTAGGTGGCAAGAGACCCAGTACTTC. Its translation is CASSPARWQETQYF. The rearrangement joins TRBV7-2 to TRBJ2-5; D is ambiguous. The CDR3 consists of 14 residues. Trimming left V 5 bases short and J 2 bases short, with 12 bases between. Germline values: CDR1 SGHTA, CDR2 FQGNSA.

In its sample, this clone was seen once. The genes are TRBV19 and TRBJ2-1; 9 nucleotides match TRBD2. CDR1 and CDR2 (germline): LNHDA, SQIVND (reference sequence). With V trimmed by 3 bases and J by 12 bases, 9 bases remained unmatched. CDR3 size: 14 residues. For the CDR3, the DNA is TGTGCCAGTAGTATGACGGAGCGGGGGGTGGGGCAGTTCTTC. Residues: CASSMTERGVGQFF.

This chain connects TRBV30 to TRBJ1-1; D gene unclear. Trimming shortened V by 5 bases and J by 3 bases, and 10 bases separated the two germline ends. CDR1 and CDR2 from the germline V gene are GTSNPN and SVGIG (reference sequence). CDR3 length: 12 amino acids. CDR3 sequence reads: CAWGREDTEAFF. The CDR3 nucleotides are TGTGCCTGGGGACGGGAGGACACTGAAGCTTTCTTT.